The rows below give T cell receptor beta chains drawn from one sample of a study of Graves' ophthalmopathy and Graves' hyperthyroidism. TCRdb re-derived calls from the multiplex PCR reads in MiXCR, one entry per CDR3 protein. The data hold around 1.1 million distinct CDR3 sequences, with about two fifths observed a single time. What was sequenced was peripheral blood or thyroid tissue (not recorded which). Receptors originate from an adult man with Graves' hyperthyroidism. CDR3s leave out the opening cysteine and the closing phenylalanine or tryptophan. The order of the fields is clone size, V gene, D gene, CDR3 protein. The D gene is left open where the match is weak. Expanded clones get a size class; other rows say once, few or many, or leave the size out.

>many|TRBV7-8|-
ASSSPREVNTGELF
>few|TRBV29-1|-
SATGKKDEQY
>-|TRBV28|TRBD2
ASSSPGTRFGEQY
>-|TRBV7-2|TRBD2
ASSPTRPGLAGTQY
>-|TRBV11-2|-
ASSLGMGGEAF
>-|TRBV19|-
ASTGARWGTEAF
>-|TRBV12-3/TRBV12-4|TRBD1
ASSSDREEDEAF
>many|TRBV7-2|-
ASSFGFLNTEAF
>few|TRBV2|-
ASSLFPRYGYT
>many|TRBV25-1|TRBD2
ASTWGGTGELF
>many|TRBV2|-
ASSEARQLGYT
>many|TRBV2|TRBD1
ASSEGQNQPQH
>-|TRBV20-1|-
SARTVGTQY
>few|TRBV12-3/TRBV12-4|-
ASSLLVKPATEAF
>-|TRBV11-2|-
ASSLGRVGYEH
>many|TRBV14|TRBD1
ASGQGTGPYEQY
>-|TRBV10-3|-
AISAILRQKSNQPQH
>many|TRBV7-8|-
ASSLDTYSNQPQH
>few|TRBV24-1|TRBD1
ATSDPVGGQGAMNTEAF
>many|TRBV24-1|-
ATSDSGRNYGYT
>many|TRBV7-2|TRBD2
ASRKGGGAETQY
>few|TRBV12-3/TRBV12-4|-
ASTIRGIGQPQH
>-|TRBV10-3|-
ASRRTDTGELF
>-|TRBV25-1|-
ASRLGFPNTGELF
>many|TRBV5-1|TRBD1
ASSLATGRGYT
>few|TRBV7-3|-
ASAPPGNTGELF
>-|TRBV19|-
ASSIVTGHYGYT
>many|TRBV20-1|-
SAMPANTEAF
>-|TRBV10-3|-
AISESEGGNEAF
>once|TRBV10-3|TRBD1
AISNTGVGTYEQY
>-|TRBV20-1|-
SAVGGTTQPQH
>few|TRBV20-1|-
SARDGDSQGETQY
>few|TRBV12-3/TRBV12-4|TRBD2
ASNLSGRPGELF
>-|TRBV7-9|-
ASSEFGQANYGYT
>-|TRBV10-2|TRBD2
AIRGSGGAPTQY
>many|TRBV20-1|-
SGVRHRGSTGELF
>many|TRBV9|TRBD1
ASSGGGDTYEQY
>many|TRBV19|-
ASSIVPGSRAEAF
>few|TRBV3-1|-
ASSQQGLPEAF
>many|TRBV20-1|-
SARDGVETQY
>-|TRBV7-3|TRBD2
ASSPAGTSGAYTGELF
>many|TRBV7-2|-
ALMPQAGVGGYT
>many|TRBV20-1|-
SARGTPEAGHLFETQY
>few|TRBV19|-
ASSGGHDNSPLH
>many|TRBV7-9|-
ASSLKDTGELF